These 9 T cell receptor gamma chains share one sample of origin, sequenced in a study of Vδ1+ human thymocytes. Study-wide results and limits: In the thymus, TRG and TRD repertoires looked highly polyclonal with Gaussian CDR3 lengths.

These TCRs' antigens remain unknown. RNA was extracted from the cells and then reverse transcribed. Pooled V-gene forward primers with one constant-region reverse primer generated the CDR3 amplicons by multiplex PCR. TCRdb used CATT to re-call clones from the multiplex PCR reads. The table shows around 30,000 gamma-chain clones, with around 18% occurring only once. The source material was Vdelta1+ gamma-delta thymocytes from the thymus. As for subset: FACS-sorted CD3+ TCRalphabeta- TCRVdelta1+ TCRVdelta2- thymocytes. All receptors come from a boy under two years old who had congenital heart surgery.

The chain uses TRGV3 and TRGJ1 or TRGJ2. J was trimmed by 6 bases and V by 3 bases; bases with no gene match: 11. There are 14 residues in the CDR3. The V gene's germline CDR1 is VTNTFY and CDR2 YDVSTARD (reference sequence). The CDR3 DNA follows: TGTGCCACCTGGGACCCCAGGATTATTTATAAGAAACTCTTT. It translates to CATWDPRIIYKKLF.

Points on this clone: Possible read error: a much larger clone is one base away. J is TRGJ1 or TRGJ2 and V is TRGV2. The junction had 3 bases not matched to a gene; V was cut back by 4 bases and J by 0 bases. The CDR3 sequence is 13 residues long. Germline V lookup: CDR1 EGSNGY, CDR2 YDSYNSKV. CDR3 sequence reads: CATWERNYYKKLF. For the CDR3, the DNA is TGTGCCACCTGGGAAAGGAATTATTATAAGAAACTCTTT.

A few counts support this clone. Other DNA sequences in this sample translate to the same CDR3. The chain carries TRGV2 and TRGJ1 or TRGJ2. The V gene end was trimmed by 0 bases and the J gene end by 10 bases; junction bases not matched to a gene: 6. The CDR3 totals 12 residues. The germline gives CDR1 EGSNGY, CDR2 YDSYNSKV. Here the CDR3 DNA reads TGTGCCACCTGGGACGGGCCCAGGAAGAAACTCTTT. Translating it yields CATWDGPRKKLF.

This clone was observed a few times. The chain is built from TRGV4 and TRGJ1 or TRGJ2. Germline CDR1 reads EGSTGY; CDR2 reads YDSYTSSV. The CDR3 sequence is 12 residues long. The ends lost 4 bases at V and 6 bases at J; junction bases unmatched: 6. Written as DNA, the CDR3 is TGTGCCACCTGGGAGGAGGGTTATAAGAAACTCTTT. This encodes CATWEEGYKKLF.

The V and J genes are TRGV4 and TRGJ1 or TRGJ2. J was trimmed by 1 base and V by 6 bases; bases with no gene match: 3. Germline assignment: CDR1 EGSTGY and CDR2 YDSYTSSV. This CDR3 has 12 residues. As DNA, the CDR3 is TGTGCCACCTGGTCAAATTATTATAAGAAACTCTTT. Protein sequence: CATWSNYYKKLF.

This clone showed up just a few times. The chain carries TRGV9 and TRGJ1 or TRGJ2. J lost 8 bases, V lost 5 bases, and 9 bases had no gene match. Germline V CDR1 and CDR2: GITISATS, ISYDGTV (reference sequence). This CDR3 has 12 residues. CDR3: CALWVHWDKKLF. In nucleotides, the CDR3 is TGTGCCTTGTGGGTCCACTGGGATAAGAAACTCTTT.

V gene TRGV9 combines with J gene TRGJ1 or TRGJ2. In germline, CDR1 is GITISATS, CDR2 ISYDGTV (reference sequence). V lost 0 bases to trimming and J lost 10 bases; unmatched junction nucleotides: 12. The CDR3 sequence is 14 residues long. The CDR3 DNA is TGTGCCTTGTGGGAGGTGCTGAGGGAGAAAAAGAAACTCTTT. This translates into CALWEVLREKKKLF.

Worth noting for this clone: The junction departs from the called germline gene at one end, perhaps through a read error. The chain is built from TRGV3 and TRGJ1 or TRGJ2. This CDR3 is built from 12 residues. Germline V lookup: CDR1 VTNTFY, CDR2 YDVSTARD (reference sequence). Written as DNA, the CDR3 is TGTGCCACCTGTGACAGGCTTTTTAAGAAACTCTTT. Translated: CATCDRLFKKLF.

Remarks on this clone: Just one base apart from a much larger clone, this may be a read error. This chain joins TRGV9 and TRGJP1. CDR3 length: 14 amino acids. From germline, CDR1 is GITISATS and CDR2 ISYDGTV (reference sequence). The CDR3 bases are TGTGCCTTGTGGGAGGATACCGCTGGTTGGTTCAAGATATTT. Translated: CALWEDTAGWFKIF.